Each of the 30 T cell receptor beta chains below was sequenced from the same sample in a study of beta chain features in type 1 diabetes. Findings and caveats of the study: Shorter TCRB CDR3s, moderately but significantly so, were found in Type 1 diabetes patients in all four CD4+ subsets.

These receptors have no identified antigens. Reverse transcribing all isolated RNA meant expressed TCRB transcripts were sequenced. TCRdb's copy holds only in-frame clones and misses some; the assay was immunoSEQ multiplex PCR. The sample has some 160,000 clones, approximately 10% seen once; the top ten hold 0.7%. The sequenced sample was central memory CD4+ T cells from blood. The receptors shown here come from a woman in her 30s with type 1 diabetes.

This clone has more than one count but fewer than ten. The gene calls are TRBV15 and TRBJ2-1, with TRBD2 matching 7 bases. With 4 bases clipped from V and 9 bases from J, the junction kept 9 bases outside the gene matches. Looked up from germline, CDR1 is LNHNV and CDR2 is YYDKDF (reference sequence). The CDR3 sequence is 14 residues long. This CDR3 is CATSKGGPIVEQFF. The DNA of the CDR3 is TGTGCCACCAGCAAGGGAGGGCCTATAGTTGAGCAGTTCTTC.

This clone was seen more than once but under ten times. J is TRBJ2-2 and V is TRBV9; D is perhaps TRBD1 (6 bases). The CDR3 loop spans 16 amino acids. V lost 3 bases and J 0 bases, leaving 12 bases between the germline ends. Germline assignment: CDR1 SGDLS and CDR2 YYNGEE. As DNA, the CDR3 is TGTGCCAGCAGCGCCAGGGGTTTCGCGAACACCGGGGAGCTGTTTTTT. Translated, it gives CASSARGFANTGELFF.

This clone has just a few counts. The CDR3 reads CASSHPTGGNQPQHF. Written as DNA, the CDR3 is TGCGCCAGCAGCCACCCGACAGGGGGCAATCAGCCCCAGCATTTT. This chain connects TRBV4-1 to TRBJ1-5; 8 bases map to TRBD1. CDR3 size: 15 residues. Germline lookup yields CDR1 MGHRA and CDR2 YSYEKL. Trimming took 3 bases from V and 2 from J; bases not matched to a gene: 3.

This clone was counted between two and nine times. The CDR3, as DNA: TGTGCCAGCAGTTCCGCGGGGCTGAACACCGGGGAGCTGTTTTTT. Translation gives CASSSAGLNTGELFF. The V and J genes are TRBV27 and TRBJ2-2, with D perhaps matching TRBD2 (6 bases). Germline-derived CDR1 and CDR2 are MNHEY and SMNVEV (reference sequence). The CDR3 length is 15 residues. V gave up 4 bases and J gave up 1 base, with 10 bases separating them.

This clone has only one observation. The CDR3 region has the DNA TGCGCCAGCAGCTCCTCGACTAGCGGAAATCAATACAACAATGAGCAGTTCTTC. It specifies CASSSSTSGNQYNNEQFF. This chain joins TRBV5-1 and TRBJ2-1; 9 bases are shared with TRBD2. CDR1 is SGHRS and CDR2 is YFSETQ in the germline V gene. V dropped 3 bases and J dropped 5; count of bases not matched to a gene: 15. This CDR3 spans 18 amino acids.

J is TRBJ2-3 and V is TRBV5-1; 12 bases align to TRBD2. V was clipped by 6 bases and J by 2 bases; unmatched bases: 7. The CDR3 extends over 16 amino acids. Germline lookup yields CDR1 SGHRS and CDR2 YFSETQ. The CDR3: CASKELAGGPTDTQYF. CDR3 DNA sequence: TGCGCCAGCAAAGAACTAGCGGGAGGCCCCACAGATACGCAGTATTTT.

The sample holds many counts of this clone. The genes are TRBV7-9 and TRBJ1-1; D gene uncertain. Per the germline V gene, CDR1 is SEHNR and CDR2 is FQNEAQ (reference sequence). The CDR3 totals 13 residues. V was shortened by 4 bases and J by 7 bases, with 13 bases between the two germline ends. This chain's CDR3 is CASSWGGRVEAFF. The DNA for the CDR3 is TGTGCCAGCAGCTGGGGAGGCCGGGTTGAAGCTTTCTTT.

There are a few counts of this clone. This sequence joins TRBV5-1 and TRBJ1-1; possible D gene TRBD1, 5 bases. The CDR3 contains 12 residues. CDR1 and CDR2 from the germline V gene are SGHRS and YFSETQ. Trimming pared 4 bases from V and 6 bases from J, leaving 10 bases between. CDR3 sequence: CASSGDLAEAFF. DNA for the CDR3: TGCGCCAGCAGCGGGGACTTAGCTGAAGCTTTCTTT.

This clone was recorded a few times. The chain combines TRBV30 with TRBJ2-1, with D unclear. Germline V gene lookup returns CDR1 GTSNPN and CDR2 SVGIG (reference sequence). V lost 2 bases and J 5 bases, leaving 10 bases between the germline ends. CDR3 length equals 13 residues. CDR3 in DNA: TGTGCCTGGAGTAGTGGAGCCCACAATGAGCAGTTCTTC. It specifies CAWSSGAHNEQFF. Supplemented by reference TRBV30 and TRBJ2-1, the full variable domain reads SQTIHQWPATLVQPVGSPLSLECTVEGTSNPNLYWYRQAAGRGLQLLFYSVGIGQISSEVPQNLSASRPQDRQFILSSKKLLLSDSGFYLCAWSSGAHNEQFFGPGTRLTVL.

This rearrangement joins TRBV29-1 to TRBJ2-1; a possible D gene is TRBD2 (6 bases). The length of the CDR3 is 16 residues. Deletions cut 0 bases from V and 0 bases from J, with 12 bases between. Germline CDR1 SQVTM, CDR2 ANQGSEA. CDR3 sequence: CSVEDSDGSSYNEQFF. CDR3 DNA sequence: TGCAGCGTTGAAGATTCTGACGGGAGCTCCTACAATGAGCAGTTCTTC.

The V call is TRBV9, the J call TRBJ2-7; D may be TRBD2 (6 bases). Germline CDR1 is SGDLS and CDR2 is YYNGEE. This CDR3 contains 13 residues. Deletions cut 2 bases from V and 1 base from J, with 7 bases between. CDR3 DNA: TGTGCCAGCAGCGTTAGCGGATCCTACGAGCAGTACTTC. Encoded protein: CASSVSGSYEQYF.

This clone was counted between two and nine times. Other nucleotide sequences from this sample produce the same CDR3. The chain employs TRBV5-4 and TRBJ2-1, with TRBD2 matching over 11 bases. Trimming at V came to 0 bases and at J to 9 bases, leaving 8 bases not matched to a gene. Looked up from germline, CDR1 is SGHNT and CDR2 is YYREEE (reference sequence). This CDR3 comprises 16 residues. Here the CDR3 DNA reads TGTGCCAGCAGCTTGGCCCAACTAGCGGGAGATATTGAGCAGTTCTTC. Translated, it gives CASSLAQLAGDIEQFF.

The V gene is TRBV25-1, the J gene TRBJ1-4; 7 bases agree with TRBD1. The trim removed 7 bases at V and 5 bases at J, leaving 7 bases unmatched. This CDR3 comprises 14 residues. The germline V gene encodes CDR1 MGHDK and CDR2 SYGVNS. CDR3 sequence: CASTPGQMNEKLFF. CDR3 nucleotide sequence: TGTGCCAGCACACCGGGACAGATGAATGAAAAACTGTTTTTT.

This chain joins TRBV7-3 and TRBJ2-1; D not resolved. Germline V gives CDR1 SGHTA, CDR2 FQGTGA. V lost 3 bases, J lost 0 bases, and 9 bases lay in between. This CDR3 region has 15 residues. CDR3 bases: TGTGCCAGCAGCTTTGGTGGCAGCTCCTACAATGAGCAGTTCTTC. As protein: CASSFGGSSYNEQFF.

J is TRBJ2-3 and V is TRBV7-9, with D possibly TRBD2 on 6 matching bases. Germline V CDR1 and CDR2: SEHNR, FQNEAQ (reference sequence). Trimming took 1 base from V and 5 from J, leaving 10 bases between them. The CDR3 consists of 14 residues. The CDR3, as DNA: TGTGCCAGCAGCTTAGATGGGGGGTTAGATACGCAGTATTTT. Encoded protein: CASSLDGGLDTQYF.

The sample holds a few counts of this clone. The CDR3 sequence: CAWSHTTFNGYTF. The CDR3 DNA is TGTGCCTGGAGCCATACTACATTTAATGGCTACACCTTC. The rearrangement links TRBV30 to TRBJ1-2; no definite D call. V was clipped by 3 bases and J by 6 bases, with 14 bases between them. This CDR3 is built from 13 residues. Germline V gene sequence: CDR1 GTSNPN, CDR2 SVGIG (reference sequence).

In this sample, this clone turned up a few times. The genes are TRBV18 and TRBJ1-1, with D possibly being TRBD1 (5 bases). The CDR3 sequence is 17 residues long. V was shortened by 4 bases and J by 1 base, with 19 bases between the two germline ends. The germline gives CDR1 KGHSH, CDR2 LQKENI. The CDR3 is CASSLRGLADRNTEAFF. The CDR3 coding sequence is TGTGCCAGCTCACTCCGGGGGTTGGCAGACAGGAACACTGAAGCTTTCTTT.

The rearrangement links TRBV5-1 to TRBJ1-2; D call uncertain. The CDR3 sequence is 15 residues long. Germline V gene data show CDR1 as SGHRS and CDR2 as YFSETQ. Trimming cost V 0 bases and J 4 bases, with 13 bases left between them. CDR3 DNA: TGCGCCAGCAGCTTGGTTGAGGGAATATCCTATGGCTACACCTTC. As protein: CASSLVEGISYGYTF.

This clone has only a few counts. This chain links TRBV5-1 with TRBJ2-1; D remains unclear. The CDR3 covers 14 residues. Trimming removed 2 bases from V and 3 bases from J, with 9 bases in between. Germline CDR1 is SGHRS and CDR2 is YFSETQ. CDR3 nucleotides: TGCGCCAGCAGCTTTTGGCAGATCTACAATGAGCAGTTCTTC. This sequence encodes CASSFWQIYNEQFF.

This chain connects TRBV28 to TRBJ2-5, with D unclear. V lost 6 bases to trimming and J lost 1 base, with 15 bases between them. The CDR3 runs 15 residues. CDR1 MDHEN and CDR2 SYDVKM come from the germline V gene. CDR3: CASSPTTAVQETQYF. CDR3 DNA sequence: TGTGCCAGCAGCCCTACGACGGCGGTCCAAGAGACCCAGTACTTC.

This clone was seen a handful of times. The chain is built from TRBV4-1 and TRBJ2-2; D unresolved. The CDR3 is made up of 13 amino acids. V shed 4 bases and J shed 6 bases, with 9 bases lying between them. Germline loops: CDR1 MGHRA, CDR2 YSYEKL. DNA for the CDR3: TGCGCCAGCAGCCGCCTTGGCTCCGGGGAGCTGTTTTTT. It codes for CASSRLGSGELFF.

In this sample, this clone turned up a few times. This sample also contains other DNA sequences that code for the same CDR3. V usage is TRBV5-1 and J usage is TRBJ1-2; no clear D. V was clipped by 0 bases and J by 1 base, with 7 bases between them. Germline values: CDR1 SGHRS, CDR2 YFSETQ. The CDR3 extends over 14 amino acids. Here the CDR3 reads CASSLAGDNYGYTF. The DNA of the CDR3 is TGCGCCAGCAGCTTGGCCGGAGATAACTATGGCTACACCTTC.

This clone was counted only a few times. V and J are TRBV9 and TRBJ1-5, with 9 nucleotides matching TRBD1. CDR1 and CDR2 from the germline V gene are SGDLS and YYNGEE. With 7 bases clipped from V and 5 bases from J, the junction kept 7 bases outside the gene matches. This CDR3 has 14 residues. The CDR3 coding sequence is TGTGCCAGCGGTACCGGGACAGGGTATCAGCCCCAGCATTTT. Its translation is CASGTGTGYQPQHF.

V and J are TRBV29-1 and TRBJ2-2, with D possibly matching TRBD1 (6 bases). CDR1 is SQVTM, CDR2 ANQGSEA, per germline. The CDR3 loop spans 14 amino acids. V was clipped by 4 bases and J by 5 bases, with 14 bases between them. The chain's CDR3 is CSVGARGLTGELFF. DNA of the CDR3: TGCAGCGTTGGGGCGAGGGGGTTGACCGGGGAGCTGTTTTTT.

The J gene is TRBJ1-1, the V gene TRBV18; D uncertain. Trimming cost V 0 bases and J 4 bases, with 6 bases left between them. The CDR3 contains 13 residues. Per the germline V gene, CDR1 is KGHSH and CDR2 is LQKENI. The CDR3 is CASSPPGGTEAFF. In DNA form, the CDR3 reads TGTGCCAGCTCACCACCGGGAGGCACTGAAGCTTTCTTT.

This rearrangement joins TRBV5-1 to TRBJ2-1, with D possibly matching TRBD2 (6 bases). Trimming took off 0 bases at V and 6 bases at J, with 10 bases between the two ends. CDR1 is SGHRS, CDR2 YFSETQ, per germline. The CDR3 covers 14 residues. CDR3 loop: CASSLGSGGNEQFF. The CDR3 DNA follows: TGCGCCAGCAGCTTGGGGTCCGGGGGCAATGAGCAGTTCTTC.

This clone was seen a few times. The chain uses TRBV9 and TRBJ1-1; a possible D gene is TRBD1 (5 bases). V was shortened by 0 bases and J by 6 bases, with 18 bases between the two germline ends. CDR3 size: 16 residues. Germline-derived CDR1 and CDR2 are SGDLS and YYNGEE. CDR3: CASSVGVTRDLSEAFF. The CDR3 region has the DNA TGTGCCAGCAGCGTAGGGGTGACACGGGACTTGTCTGAAGCTTTCTTT.

This chain connects TRBV5-4 to TRBJ2-3; D might be TRBD1 (6 bases). V was cut by 1 base and J by 7 bases, with 13 bases left in between. The CDR3 length is 14 residues. CDR1 and CDR2 (germline): SGHNT, YYREEE (reference sequence). CDR3 region: CASSLPGDMNTQYF. Written as DNA, the CDR3 is TGTGCCAGCAGCTTGCCAGGGGATATGAATACGCAGTATTTT.

This clone was counted a few times. V gene TRBV6-4 combines with J gene TRBJ2-1; TRBD2 matches 13 bases. Looked up from germline, CDR1 is MRHNA and CDR2 is SNTAGT. V shed 6 bases and J 12 bases; nucleotides not matched to a gene: 8. The CDR3 totals 14 residues. This CDR3 reads CASSGTSGIAGQFF. The DNA of the CDR3 is TGTGCCAGCAGCGGGACTAGCGGGATTGCAGGGCAGTTCTTC.

This rearrangement joins TRBV19 to TRBJ2-7; TRBD1 agrees at 8 bases. This CDR3 spans 12 amino acids. Germline lookup yields CDR1 LNHDA and CDR2 SQIVND (reference sequence). V lost 11 bases, J lost 5 bases, and 8 bases stayed unmatched. CDR3 protein: CASSTGEDEQYF. CDR3 bases: TGTGCCTCCTCGACAGGGGAGGACGAGCAGTACTTC.